The present T cell receptor (beta chain) was sequenced within a study of blood T cell repertoires in COVID-19. Whole-study context: Material from acute and convalescent COVID-19 was sourced from the United States, Italy and Spain. PBMCs, B-cell-depleted T cells, or T cells provided the cDNA or gDNA that made up the material.

Methods used by the authors: Estimates of nucleated cell counts were drawn from the amplification of reference gene primers. Clones were sequenced by immunoSEQ multiplex PCR, and TCRdb holds only the in-frame ones, with some missing. The V and J calls and clone size come from that table; D and trimming were worked out from the DNA. The sample records 150,000 to 200,000 clones, roughly 84% being singletons. Per germline, CDR1 SGHDT and CDR2 YYEEEE. V was pared by 3 bases and J by 6 bases, with 21 bases between. This CDR3 is built from 16 residues. The sequence derives from a man aged 35 to 55 with acute or convalescent COVID-19. The V and J genes are TRBV5-6 and TRBJ1-1; D gene unclear. Input material: peripheral blood. In nucleotides, the CDR3 is TGTGCCAGCAGCTCCAGGCTCCGGGAGATAGGGCCTGAAGCTTTCTTT. This sequence encodes CASSSRLREIGPEAFF.